This passage covers 25 T cell receptor beta chains from one sample sequenced in a study of identical twins. A single record per CDR3 protein comes from TCRdb applying MiXCR to the 5' RACE reads. The table includes around 530,000 distinct CDR3 sequences, about 16% detected once. These records were also assigned to another study, of yellow fever vaccine responses in identical twins.

Specimen: CD4+ T cells sorted from blood. These receptors all stem from a woman younger than 30 in good health.

This clonotype was observed at least ten times. The V and J genes are TRBV12-3 or TRBV12-4 and TRBJ1-1; 7 bases match TRBD1. CDR3 length: 15 residues. The junction had 5 bases not matched to a gene; V was cut back by 4 bases and J by 0 bases. The CDR3 DNA sequence: TGTGCCAGCAGTTCCAGACAGGGACTGAACACTGAAGCTTTCTTT. Its translation is CASSSRQGLNTEAFF.

This clonotype has just a few counts. CDR3 in amino acids: CSAPGVDTEAFF. CDR3 DNA: TGCAGTGCTCCAGGGGTTGACACTGAAGCTTTCTTT. The V and J genes are TRBV20-1 and TRBJ1-1; tentatively, D is TRBD1 (6 bases). This CDR3 is built from 12 residues. V gave up 5 bases and J gave up 3 bases, with 10 bases separating them. Germline V gene sequence: CDR1 DFQATT, CDR2 SNEGSKA (reference sequence).

This clonotype has a handful of counts. The CDR3 is CASSLAQGTYEQYF. In DNA form, the CDR3 reads TGTGCCAGCAGCTTAGCACAGGGAACCTACGAGCAGTACTTC. The chain links TRBV7-9 to TRBJ2-7, with D possibly being TRBD1 (6 bases). V was clipped by 0 bases and J by 2 bases, with 8 bases between them. The CDR3 is 14 amino acids. CDR1 SEHNR and CDR2 FQNEAQ come from the germline V gene (reference sequence).

The rearrangement uses TRBV12-3 or TRBV12-4 and TRBJ2-3; D is possibly TRBD2 (6 bases). CDR3 length: 16 residues. Trimming removed 5 bases at V and 0 bases at J, with 15 bases between. The CDR3 spells CASSLMGGASTDTQYF. Written as DNA, the CDR3 is TGTGCCAGCAGTCTCATGGGCGGGGCAAGCACAGATACGCAGTATTTT.

This clonotype was seen more than once but under ten times. The chain employs TRBV10-2 and TRBJ2-2; TRBD1 agrees at 7 bases. This CDR3 has 12 amino acids. CDR1 and CDR2 from the germline V gene are WSHSY and SAAADI. Trimming cost V 6 bases and J 8 bases; bases outside gene matches: 3. CDR3 nucleotide sequence: TGCGCCAGCAGGACAGGGACGGGGGAGCTGTTTTTT. Translation gives CASRTGTGELFF.

The chain has TRBV28 and TRBJ2-7, with 7 bases lining up with TRBD1. Trimming took 5 bases from V and 3 from J; bases not matched to a gene: 10. CDR1 and CDR2 (germline): MDHEN, SYDVKM. The CDR3 loop spans 15 amino acids. Here the CDR3 reads CASSNVAGGDYEQYV. CDR3 in DNA: TGTGCCAGCAGTAACGTTGCAGGGGGTGACTACGAGCAGTACGTC.

This clonotype was observed many times. This chain joins TRBV5-1 and TRBJ1-5; tentatively, D is TRBD1 (6 bases). CDR1 and CDR2 (germline): SGHRS, YFSETQ. The CDR3 contains 15 residues. V lost 7 bases and J 2 bases, leaving 16 bases between the germline ends. CDR3 coding DNA: TGCGCCAGCCCTACGGGACACGTACGCAATCAGCCCCAGCATTTT. Translated, it gives CASPTGHVRNQPQHF.

There are a few counts of this clonotype. The J gene is TRBJ1-4, the V gene TRBV6-5; D remains ambiguous. The CDR3 sequence is 14 residues long. Per germline, CDR1 MNHEY and CDR2 SVGAGI. Trimming stripped 0 bases from V and 4 bases from J, with 6 bases between. The CDR3 loop is CASSYSGSNEKLFF. The CDR3 DNA reads as TGTGCCAGCAGTTACTCGGGGAGTAATGAAAAACTGTTTTTT.

The rearrangement uses TRBV10-3 and TRBJ2-1, with 7 bases that match TRBD1. CDR1 is ENHRY, CDR2 SYGVKD, per germline. V dropped 6 bases and J dropped 6; count of bases not matched to a gene: 8. CDR3 length: 14 residues. DNA for the CDR3: TGTGCCATCAGGATACAGGGGACCCCCAATGAGCAGTTCTTC. Protein product: CAIRIQGTPNEQFF.

The gene calls are TRBV11-2 and TRBJ2-1; D ambiguous. This CDR3 is 15 amino acids long. Trimming removed 0 bases at V and 0 bases at J, with 6 bases between. Germline lookup yields CDR1 SGHAT and CDR2 FQNNGV. The CDR3: CASSLEVSSYNEQFF. CDR3 in DNA: TGTGCCAGCAGCTTAGAAGTTTCCTCCTACAATGAGCAGTTCTTC.

There are many counts of this clonotype. The gene calls are TRBV5-5 and TRBJ2-3, with D unclear. The CDR3 extends over 11 amino acids. Germline-derived CDR1 and CDR2 are SGHKS and YYEKEE (reference sequence). V was shortened by 4 bases and J by 4 bases, with 4 bases between the two germline ends. DNA of the CDR3: TGTGCCAGCAGCACAGCAGATACGCAGTATTTT. Protein: CASSTADTQYF. Full variable domain (outside the CDR3, taken from reference TRBV5-5 and TRBJ2-3): DAGVTQSPTHLIKTRGQQVTLRCSPISGHKSVSWYQQVLGQGPQFIFQYYEKEERGRGNFPDRFSARQFPNYSSELNVNALLLGDSALYLCASSTADTQYFGPGTRLTVL.

The table lists this clonotype with a few counts. The chain links TRBV6-5 to TRBJ2-1; 8 nucleotides match TRBD2. The CDR3 has 14 amino acids. Germline V gene sequence: CDR1 MNHEY, CDR2 SVGAGI. V shed 0 bases, J shed 8 bases, and the junction held 3 bases outside the gene matches. The CDR3 spells CASSYSTSADEQFF. DNA for the CDR3: TGTGCCAGCAGTTACTCGACTAGCGCCGATGAGCAGTTCTTC.

This chain links TRBV20-1 with TRBJ2-5; weak D call: TRBD1 (6 bases). Germline CDR1 is DFQATT and CDR2 is SNEGSKA (reference sequence). The CDR3 has 15 residues. The V end was cut by 0 bases, the J end by 3 bases, with 14 bases between. CDR3 residues: CSARDMQGKEETQYF. CDR3 coding DNA: TGCAGTGCTAGAGATATGCAGGGGAAAGAAGAGACCCAGTACTTC.

This sequence joins TRBV4-2 and TRBJ2-7, with D possibly TRBD2 on 5 matching bases. V shed 3 bases and J shed 4 bases, with 10 bases lying between them. The CDR3 is made up of 13 amino acids. Per germline, CDR1 LGHNA and CDR2 YNFKEQ. CDR3 region: CASSQTIRYEQYV. The CDR3 region has the DNA TGTGCCAGCAGCCAGACTATTAGGTACGAGCAGTACGTC.

This clonotype was picked up a small number of times. V and J are TRBV27 and TRBJ2-1; 12 bases align to TRBD2. In germline, CDR1 is MNHEY, CDR2 SMNVEV (reference sequence). V was pared by 5 bases and J by 7 bases, with 9 bases of the junction left unmatched. CDR3 size: 16 residues. Written as DNA, the CDR3 is TGTGCCAGCAGTCCCCGGGCACTAGCGGGGGGAAATGAGCAGTTCTTC. Encoded protein: CASSPRALAGGNEQFF.

This clonotype has only a few counts. The genes are TRBV2 and TRBJ1-2; 7 nucleotides align to TRBD1. The germline CDR1 and CDR2 sequences are SNHLY and FYNNEI. V was pared by 6 bases and J by 13 bases, with 14 bases of the junction left unmatched. The CDR3 runs to 13 residues. CDR3 bases: TGTGCCAGCAGGGCCTTCGGACAGGTCGTCCCCACCTTC. Amino acid sequence: CASRAFGQVVPTF.

This sequence joins TRBV4-2 and TRBJ2-5, with D perhaps TRBD2 (7 bases). In germline, CDR1 is LGHNA, CDR2 YNFKEQ. Trimming stripped 0 bases from V and 5 bases from J, with 16 bases between. This CDR3 contains 16 residues. CDR3 sequence: CASSQEVGGARETQYF. Here the CDR3 DNA reads TGTGCCAGCAGCCAAGAGGTGGGGGGGGCCCGGGAGACCCAGTACTTC.

The rearrangement links TRBV2 to TRBJ2-3, with D unresolved. Germline loops: CDR1 SNHLY, CDR2 FYNNEI. With 3 bases removed from V and 6 bases from J, the gap between germline ends came to 10 bases. The CDR3 extends over 13 amino acids. The CDR3 DNA follows: TGTGCCAGCAGTGAGTCCCGGAAGGATACGCAGTATTTT. Its protein is CASSESRKDTQYF.

This clonotype was seen only a few times. This chain links TRBV5-1 with TRBJ2-1; 7 bases map to TRBD1. The CDR3 is made up of 16 amino acids. Trimming at V came to 4 bases and at J to 5 bases, leaving 12 bases not matched to a gene. Germline loops: CDR1 SGHRS, CDR2 YFSETQ. This CDR3 is CASSAEGAALNNEQFF. The CDR3 DNA reads TGCGCCAGCAGCGCCGAGGGGGCCGCCCTAAACAATGAGCAGTTCTTC.

The chain has TRBV20-1 and TRBJ1-2, with D possibly matching TRBD1 (5 bases). CDR1 and CDR2 from the germline V gene are DFQATT and SNEGSKA (reference sequence). The CDR3 is 13 amino acids. With 2 bases removed from V and 6 bases from J, the gap between germline ends came to 13 bases. The CDR3 nucleotides are TGCAGTGCTAGAACCCCGGACACGGATGGCTACACCTTC. It specifies CSARTPDTDGYTF.

This clonotype was observed a few times. The V call is TRBV12-3 or TRBV12-4, the J call TRBJ1-5; D is unclear. The CDR3 length is 14 residues. The ends were cut back, 2 bases at V and 2 bases at J, with 7 bases in the middle. This CDR3 reads CASSLWQGNQPQHF. CDR3 bases: TGTGCCAGCAGTTTATGGCAGGGCAATCAGCCCCAGCATTTT.

Only a few counts were recorded for this clonotype. The rearrangement joins TRBV19 to TRBJ1-5; D is perhaps TRBD1 (6 bases). V was trimmed by 7 bases and J by 0 bases, leaving 13 bases between them. There are 15 residues in the CDR3. The germline V gene encodes CDR1 LNHDA and CDR2 SQIVND (reference sequence). CDR3 protein: CASTAGDYSNQPQHF. CDR3 nucleotides: TGTGCCAGTACCGCAGGGGACTATAGCAATCAGCCCCAGCATTTT.

This clonotype turned up a few times. The chain carries TRBV3-1 and TRBJ2-3, with D perhaps TRBD2 (5 bases). CDR1 and CDR2 (germline): LGHDT, YNNKEL (reference sequence). CDR3 length: 15 amino acids. Trimming took off 2 bases at V and 2 bases at J, with 11 bases between the two ends. CDR3 DNA sequence: TGTGCCAGCAGCCAATTTGGACTCTCCACAGATACGCAGTATTTT. Its protein product is CASSQFGLSTDTQYF.

This rearrangement joins TRBV5-1 to TRBJ2-7, with 7 bases identical to TRBD2. CDR1 and CDR2 from the germline V gene are SGHRS and YFSETQ. Trimming at V came to 5 bases and at J to 1 base, leaving 9 bases not matched to a gene. This CDR3 is 15 amino acids long. DNA of the CDR3: TGCGCCAGCAGTACCGGGAGGACCGGATCCTACGAGCAGTACTTC. As protein: CASSTGRTGSYEQYF.

The chain couples TRBV11-3 to TRBJ2-1, with TRBD2 identical over 13 bases. Looked up from germline, CDR1 is SGHNT and CDR2 is YENEEA. The CDR3 covers 17 residues. Germline trimming cut 5 bases from V and 6 bases from J; bases unmatched to any gene: 10. CDR3 nucleotide sequence: TGTGCCAGCAGCGTCGGACTAGCGGGAGATAAATTCAATGAGCAGTTCTTC. Translated, it gives CASSVGLAGDKFNEQFF.